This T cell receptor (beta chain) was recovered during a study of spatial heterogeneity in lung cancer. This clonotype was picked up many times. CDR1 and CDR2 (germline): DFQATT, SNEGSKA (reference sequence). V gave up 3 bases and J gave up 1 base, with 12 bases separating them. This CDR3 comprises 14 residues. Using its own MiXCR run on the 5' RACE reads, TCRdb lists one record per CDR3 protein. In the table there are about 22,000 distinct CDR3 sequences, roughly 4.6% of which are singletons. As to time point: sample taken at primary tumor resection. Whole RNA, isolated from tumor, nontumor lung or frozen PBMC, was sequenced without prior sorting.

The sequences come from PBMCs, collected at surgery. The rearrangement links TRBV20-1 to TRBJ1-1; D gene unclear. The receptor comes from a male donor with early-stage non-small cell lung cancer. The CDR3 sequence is CSASGYRWNTEAFF. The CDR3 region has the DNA TGCAGTGCTAGTGGGTACCGTTGGAACACTGAAGCTTTCTTT.